The T cell receptor beta chain described here comes from a study of T cell responses to AZD1222 COVID-19 vaccine. Libraries were prepared by immunoSEQ multiplex PCR; TCRdb keeps only in-frame clonotypes and omits some of them. The sample holds some 94,000 clones, approximately 90% seen once. Trimming cost V 5 bases and J 1 base, with 12 bases left between them. This CDR3 has 16 amino acids. Germline values: CDR1 ENHRY, CDR2 SYGVKD. A few counts support this clone. The input for sequencing was peripheral blood, taken 28 days after the second AZD1222 dose. This sequence joins TRBV10-3 and TRBJ1-6; D might be TRBD1 (5 bases). The origin of this receptor is an adult who received the AZD1222 COVID-19 vaccine. The CDR3 loop is CAISSNQGSYNSPLHF. DNA of the CDR3: TGTGCCATCAGTTCGAATCAGGGATCCTATAATTCACCCCTCCACTTT.